A selection of T cell receptor beta chains follows, all from one sample in a study of T cell changes during pregnancy in multiple sclerosis. The method was immunoSEQ multiplex PCR; TCRdb's version includes in-frame clones alone and lacks a portion of them. The table includes tens of thousands of clones, 90% to 95% detected once. The sample was CD8+ T cells from peripheral blood mononuclear cells, taken in the third trimester of pregnancy. The receptors stem from a female donor with multiple sclerosis, enrolled in a pregnancy study. Each CDR3 is given with its conserved first and last residue. D genes are given only for firm matches. Part of the rows lack a size; the others show once, few, many or a class for expanded clones.

TRBJ2-1,17,TRBV4-3,NA,NA,CASSQDVKGGSYNEQFF,TGCGCCAGCAGCCAAGATGTAAAAGGGGGCTCCTACAATGAGCAGTTCTTC
TRBJ1-5,13,TRBV15,NA,NA,CATSTKGYQPQHF,TGTGCCACCAGCACTAAGGGGTACCAGCCCCAGCATTTT
TRBJ2-7,14,TRBV18,NA,NA,CASSLSGGPYEQYF,TGTGCCAGCTCATTGTCGGGGGGCCCCTACGAGCAGTACTTC
TRBJ2-3,17,TRBV27,TRBD2,once,CASSWVSGRASTDTQYF,TGTGCCAGCAGTTGGGTGAGCGGGAGGGCTAGCACAGATACGCAGTATTTT
TRBJ2-1,14,TRBV27,NA,once,CASSLSDFYNEQFF,TGTGCCAGCAGTTTGTCGGACTTTTACAATGAGCAGTTCTTC
TRBJ2-2,15,TRBV6-1,TRBD2,NA,CASLSGGDSTGELFF,TGTGCCAGCCTTAGCGGGGGGGATAGCACCGGGGAGCTGTTTTTT
TRBJ2-1,16,TRBV27,NA,NA,CASSITQASSYNEQFF,TGTGCCAGCAGTATTACACAGGCTAGCTCCTACAATGAGCAGTTCTTC
TRBJ2-7,13,TRBV4-1,NA,NA,CASSQSGTYEQYF,TGCGCCAGCAGCCAAAGCGGCACCTACGAGCAGTACTTC
TRBJ1-1,15,TRBV27,TRBD1,NA,CASSARTGLNTEAFF,TGTGCCAGCAGTGCCCGGACAGGGCTGAACACTGAAGCTTTCTTT
TRBJ2-7,16,TRBV18,TRBD2,NA,CASSHILADYSYEQYF,TGTGCCAGCTCACACATACTAGCGGACTACTCCTACGAGCAGTACTTC
TRBJ2-7,14,TRBV7-6,NA,NA,CASSPAEGLYEQYF,TGTGCCAGCAGTCCCGCAGAGGGCCTTTACGAGCAGTACTTC
TRBJ2-1,11,TRBV20-1,TRBD2,NA,CSGLAGVGQFF,TGCAGTGGATTAGCGGGAGTCGGGCAGTTCTTC
TRBJ2-3,15,TRBV30,TRBD2,NA,CAWRLVAGDTDTQYF,TGTGCCTGGAGACTCGTAGCGGGAGATACAGATACGCAGTATTTT
TRBJ1-6,17,TRBV7-3,TRBD1,once,CASSLRTGSSVRSPLHF,TGTGCCAGCAGCCTCCGGACAGGTTCCTCGGTACGATCACCCCTCCACTTT
TRBJ1-1,14,TRBV28,NA,NA,CASSFRAGLTEAFF,TGTGCCAGCAGTTTTAGGGCAGGGTTAACTGAAGCTTTCTTT
TRBJ1-1,16,TRBV4-3,NA,NA,CASSQDSSKVHTEAFF,TGCGCCAGCAGCCAAGATAGTTCGAAAGTTCACACTGAAGCTTTCTTT
TRBJ2-5,15,TRBV6-5,TRBD2,NA,CASRTSGGLQETQYF,TGTGCCAGCAGAACTAGCGGGGGGCTCCAAGAGACCCAGTACTTC
TRBJ2-3,14,TRBV2,TRBD2,NA,CASRHSGGADTQYF,TGTGCCAGCAGGCATAGCGGGGGTGCAGATACGCAGTATTTT
TRBJ2-5,11,TRBV2,NA,NA,CASKGQETQYF,TGTGCCAGCAAGGGGCAGGAGACCCAGTACTTC
TRBJ2-2,17,TRBV7-3,NA,once,CASSLKFGGANTGELFF,TGTGCCAGCAGCTTAAAGTTTGGCGGGGCAAACACCGGGGAGCTGTTTTTT
TRBJ2-7,12,TRBV2,NA,NA,CASSDRDYEQYF,TGTGCCAGCAGTGACAGGGACTACGAGCAGTACTTC
TRBJ2-7,17,TRBV7-2,TRBD2,NA,CASSPGVGRGAVYEQYF,TGTGCCAGCAGCCCAGGGGTCGGGCGGGGGGCCGTCTACGAGCAGTACTTC
TRBJ2-3,13,TRBV14,NA,NA,CASSPTNTDTQYF,TGTGCCAGCAGTCCGACTAACACAGATACGCAGTATTTT
TRBJ2-1,15,TRBV6-1,TRBD2,NA,CASSKTSGSYDEQFF,TGTGCCAGCAGTAAGACTAGCGGGAGCTACGATGAGCAGTTCTTC
TRBJ1-2,16,TRBV25-1,NA,NA,CASSAPYREYIHGYTF,TGTGCCAGCAGTGCTCCCTACAGGGAGTATATACATGGCTACACCTTC
TRBJ2-5,15,TRBV4-1,TRBD2,NA,CASSQGLAGGETQYF,TGCGCCAGCAGCCAAGGACTAGCGGGTGGAGAGACCCAGTACTTC
TRBJ2-7,12,TRBV7-9,TRBD1,NA,CASSLDWTGMYF,TGTGCCAGCAGCTTAGATTGGACAGGCATGTACTTC
TRBJ2-7,13,TRBV5-5,NA,NA,CASRIAGSYEQYF,TGTGCCAGCCGAATCGCAGGCTCCTACGAGCAGTACTTC
TRBJ2-5,17,TRBV11-3,NA,NA,CASSSKGGETEGETQYF,TGTGCCAGCAGCTCCAAGGGGGGGGAAACGGAGGGGGAGACCCAGTACTTC
TRBJ2-7,12,TRBV30,NA,NA,CAWEAGVREQYF,TGTGCCTGGGAAGCCGGGGTGAGAGAGCAGTACTTC
TRBJ2-1,14,TRBV5-1,TRBD2,NA,CASSLPGGINEQFF,TGCGCCAGCAGCTTGCCGGGAGGGATCAATGAGCAGTTCTTC
TRBJ1-1,16,TRBV7-2,NA,NA,CASSFLATPMNTEAFF,TGTGCCAGCAGCTTTTTGGCCACACCCATGAACACTGAAGCTTTCTTT
TRBJ2-7,11,TRBV27,NA,NA,CASRNNLEQYF,TGTGCCAGCAGAAATAATTTAGAGCAGTACTTC
TRBJ2-5,15,TRBV4-2,TRBD2,NA,CASSQDRGGQETQYF,TGTGCCAGCAGCCAAGATCGGGGGGGGCAAGAGACCCAGTACTTC
TRBJ2-7,14,TRBV9,TRBD1,NA,CASSAGQGTYEQYF,TGTGCCAGCAGCGCGGGACAGGGGACGTACGAGCAGTACTTC
TRBJ2-3,16,TRBV27,TRBD1,once,CASSWLGTGSTDTQYF,TGTGCCAGCAGTTGGTTGGGGACAGGTAGCACAGATACGCAGTATTTT
TRBJ2-2,18,TRBV28,TRBD1,NA,CASSLRDRVMVVTGELFF,TGTGCCAGCAGTCTCCGGGACAGGGTGATGGTGGTCACCGGGGAGCTGTTTTTT
TRBJ1-4,14,TRBV13,TRBD1,NA,CASSLRGQREKLFF,TGTGCCAGCAGCTTACGGGGACAGAGGGAAAAACTGTTTTTT
TRBJ1-2,18,TRBV7-8,TRBD1,NA,CASSLDQGDRGRRDGYTF,TGTGCCAGCAGCTTAGATCAAGGGGACAGGGGGCGTAGGGATGGCTACACCTTC
TRBJ1-4,16,TRBV27,NA,NA,CASSILAGATNEKLFF,TGTGCCAGCAGCATACTTGCGGGCGCAACTAATGAAAAACTGTTTTTT
TRBJ1-4,15,TRBV5-1,NA,once,CASSLATGTGEKLFF,TGCGCCAGCAGCTTGGCGACGGGAACGGGTGAAAAACTGTTTTTT
TRBJ2-2,17,TRBV7-2,NA,NA,CASSSPTGPANTGELFF,TGTGCCAGCAGCTCACCTACAGGGCCGGCGAACACCGGGGAGCTGTTTTTT